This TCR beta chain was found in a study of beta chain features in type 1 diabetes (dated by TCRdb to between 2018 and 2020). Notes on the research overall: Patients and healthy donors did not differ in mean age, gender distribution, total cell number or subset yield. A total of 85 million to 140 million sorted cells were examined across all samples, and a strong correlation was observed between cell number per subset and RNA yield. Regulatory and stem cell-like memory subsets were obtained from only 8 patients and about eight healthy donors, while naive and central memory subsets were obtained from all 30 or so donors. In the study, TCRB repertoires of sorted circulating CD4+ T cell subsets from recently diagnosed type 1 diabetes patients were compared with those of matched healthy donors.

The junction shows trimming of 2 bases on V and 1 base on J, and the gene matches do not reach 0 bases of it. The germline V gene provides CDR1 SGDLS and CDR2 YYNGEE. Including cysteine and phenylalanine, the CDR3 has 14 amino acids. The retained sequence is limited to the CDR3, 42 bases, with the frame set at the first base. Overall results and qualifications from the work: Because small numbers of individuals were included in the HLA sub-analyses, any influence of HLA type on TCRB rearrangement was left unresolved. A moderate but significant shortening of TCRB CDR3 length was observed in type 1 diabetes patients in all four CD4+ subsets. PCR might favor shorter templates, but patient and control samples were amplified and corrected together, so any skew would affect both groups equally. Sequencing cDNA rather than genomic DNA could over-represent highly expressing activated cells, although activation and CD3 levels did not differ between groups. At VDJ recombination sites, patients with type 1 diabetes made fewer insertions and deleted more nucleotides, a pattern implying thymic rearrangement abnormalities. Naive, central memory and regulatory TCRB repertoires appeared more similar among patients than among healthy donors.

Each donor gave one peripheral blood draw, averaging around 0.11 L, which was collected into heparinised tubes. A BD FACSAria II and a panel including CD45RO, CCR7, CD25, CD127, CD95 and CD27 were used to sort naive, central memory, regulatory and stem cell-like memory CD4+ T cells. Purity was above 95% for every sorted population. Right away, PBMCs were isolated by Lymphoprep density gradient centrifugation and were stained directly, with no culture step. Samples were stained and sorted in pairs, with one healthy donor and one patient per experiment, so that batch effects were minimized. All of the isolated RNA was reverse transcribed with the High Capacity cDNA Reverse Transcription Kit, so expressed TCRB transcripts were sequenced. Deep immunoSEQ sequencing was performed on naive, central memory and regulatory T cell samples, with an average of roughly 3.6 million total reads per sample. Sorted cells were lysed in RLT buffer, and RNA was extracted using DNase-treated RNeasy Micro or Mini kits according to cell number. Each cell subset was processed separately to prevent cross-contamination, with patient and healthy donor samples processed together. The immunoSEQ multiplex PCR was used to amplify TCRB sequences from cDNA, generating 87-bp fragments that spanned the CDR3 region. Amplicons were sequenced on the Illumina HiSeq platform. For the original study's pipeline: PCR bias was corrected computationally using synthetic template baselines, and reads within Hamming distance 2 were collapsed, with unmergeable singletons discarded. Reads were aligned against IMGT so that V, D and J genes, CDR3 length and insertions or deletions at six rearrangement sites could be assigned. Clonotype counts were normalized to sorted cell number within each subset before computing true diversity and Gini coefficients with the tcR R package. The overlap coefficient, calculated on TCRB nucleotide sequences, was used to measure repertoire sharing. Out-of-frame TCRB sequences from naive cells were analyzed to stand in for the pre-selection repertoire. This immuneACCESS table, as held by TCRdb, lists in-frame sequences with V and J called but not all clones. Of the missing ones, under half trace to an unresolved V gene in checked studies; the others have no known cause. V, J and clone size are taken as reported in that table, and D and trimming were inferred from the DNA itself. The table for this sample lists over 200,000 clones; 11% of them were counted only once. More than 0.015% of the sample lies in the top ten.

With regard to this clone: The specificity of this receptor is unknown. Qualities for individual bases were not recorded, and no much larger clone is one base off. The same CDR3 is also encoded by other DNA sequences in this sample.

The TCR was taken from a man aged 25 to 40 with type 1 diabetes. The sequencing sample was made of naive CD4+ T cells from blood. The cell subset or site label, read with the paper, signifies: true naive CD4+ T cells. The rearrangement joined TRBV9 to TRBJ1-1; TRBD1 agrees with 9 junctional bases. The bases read TGTGCCAGCAGCGTGACAGGGGGGAACACTGAAGCTTTCTTT. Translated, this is CASSVTGGNTEAFF.